This T cell receptor beta chain came from a study of shared clonotypes between healthy human individuals. Germline V gene sequence: CDR1 SGHNT, CDR2 YYREEE (reference sequence). The germline V and J ends were trimmed by 6 bases and 8 bases, with 12 bases remaining between them. The CDR3 runs to 13 residues. The method was immunoSEQ multiplex PCR; TCRdb's version includes in-frame clones alone and lacks a portion of them. Seen here are around 2,000,000 clones, about 95% observed once, and the top ten hold about 0.13%. Donors were healthy HIV-negative adults without recent acute infections or vaccinations.

Material: naive CD4+ T cells sorted from blood. Subset noted: CD45RA+ positively selected. The TCR sequence derives from a man between 18 and 29 years old in good health. The rearrangement joins TRBV5-4 to TRBJ1-6; D call uncertain. The CDR3: CASNLNRDSPLHF. CDR3 DNA: TGTGCCAGCAACCTGAACAGAGATTCACCCCTCCACTTT. The full variable domain, its missing parts supplied by reference TRBV5-4 and TRBJ1-6, is ETGVTQSPTHLIKTRGQQVTLRCSSQSGHNTVSWYQQALGQGPQFIFQYYREEENGRGNFPPRFSGLQFPNYSSELNVNALELDDSALYLCASNLNRDSPLHFGNGTRLTVT.